This passage covers 27 T cell receptor beta chains from one sample sequenced in a study of shared T cell receptors in the human thymus. Produced via immunoSEQ multiplex PCR; TCRdb's table is partial and in-frame only. The sample lists approximately 660,000 clones; approximately 90% were seen once. A further study also used this sample, focusing on human thymus T cells.

The sequenced sample was thymocytes. These receptors were taken from a boy under two years old with a congenital heart defect.

V usage is TRBV27 and J usage is TRBJ1-5; the match to TRBD1 covers 7 bases. The germline CDR1 and CDR2 sequences are MNHEY and SMNVEV (reference sequence). The CDR3 sequence is 14 residues long. V was clipped by 4 bases and J by 7 bases; unmatched bases: 7. The CDR3 coding sequence is TGTGCCAGCAGTTCTGCTCAGGGGGTCCAGCCCCAGCATTTT. Its translation: CASSSAQGVQPQHF.

This chain joins TRBV4-2 and TRBJ2-1, with TRBD2 matching over 10 bases. Looked up from germline, CDR1 is LGHNA and CDR2 is YNFKEQ. V dropped 3 bases and J dropped 5; count of bases not matched to a gene: 4. The CDR3 spans 15 residues. For the CDR3, the DNA is TGTGCCAGCAGCCAGGCCGGGACTAGCGACAATGAGCAGTTCTTC. Amino acid sequence: CASSQAGTSDNEQFF.

The chain joins TRBV6-1 to TRBJ2-3; no firm D call. Per germline, CDR1 MNHNS and CDR2 SASEGT. V lost 5 bases, J lost 4 bases, and 10 bases lay in between. The CDR3 extends over 13 amino acids. The CDR3 bases are TGTGCCAGCAGTCCGAGGCGCTCAGATACGCAGTATTTT. Its translation: CASSPRRSDTQYF.

This chain joins TRBV7-2 and TRBJ2-7; 7 bases fit TRBD1. Germline lookup yields CDR1 SGHTA and CDR2 FQGNSA. With 5 bases clipped from V and 6 bases from J, the junction kept 16 bases outside the gene matches. This CDR3 comprises 16 residues. The CDR3 reads CASSRSLDRVLGEQYF. The CDR3 DNA follows: TGTGCCAGCAGCCGCTCCCTCGACAGGGTTCTTGGCGAGCAGTACTTC.

The chain carries TRBV5-4 and TRBJ2-1; D unclear. This CDR3 spans 12 amino acids. V lost 3 bases to trimming and J lost 6 bases, with 7 bases between them. Per germline, CDR1 SGHNT and CDR2 YYREEE (reference sequence). CDR3: CASSSRSNEQFF. The CDR3 coding sequence is TGTGCCAGCAGCTCCCGTTCCAATGAGCAGTTCTTC.

The chain recombines TRBV19 with TRBJ2-1, with D tentatively TRBD2 (5 bases). CDR1 LNHDA and CDR2 SQIVND come from the germline V gene (reference sequence). CDR3 length equals 15 residues. The V end lost 2 bases, the J end lost 7 bases, and 15 bases lay between the germline ends. The CDR3: CASSINSGPQNEQFF. Here the CDR3 DNA reads TGTGCCAGTAGTATAAACAGCGGTCCACAGAATGAGCAGTTCTTC.

This chain uses TRBV6-5 with TRBJ2-2; TRBD2 might be the D (5 bases). With 7 bases removed from V and 5 bases from J, the gap between germline ends came to 17 bases. Germline V gene sequence: CDR1 MNHEY, CDR2 SVGAGI. This CDR3 comprises 15 residues. The CDR3 sequence: CASTPGSLGTGELFF. As DNA, the CDR3 is TGTGCCAGCACTCCTGGGAGCCTCGGGACCGGGGAGCTGTTTTTT.

The chain is built from TRBV27 and TRBJ2-7, with D uncertain. Germline V gene data show CDR1 as MNHEY and CDR2 as SMNVEV (reference sequence). V dropped 5 bases and J dropped 6 bases, with 17 bases sitting between them. This CDR3 region has 14 residues. In DNA, the CDR3 is TGTGCCAGCAGTCCCGCTTTTGGAGTTGGCGAGCAGTACTTC. Translated, it gives CASSPAFGVGEQYF.

The chain recombines TRBV5-8 with TRBJ2-1; D not certain. This CDR3 is built from 16 residues. From germline, CDR1 is SGHTS and CDR2 YDEGEE. Trimming removed 3 bases at V and 3 bases at J, with 16 bases between. CDR3 in amino acids: CASSWYSLPLYNEQFF. In nucleotides, the CDR3 is TGTGCCAGCAGCTGGTACTCCCTTCCCCTCTACAATGAGCAGTTCTTC.

The V call is TRBV11-1, the J call TRBJ2-3; tentative D call: TRBD1 (8 bases). Trimming stripped 5 bases from V and 4 bases from J, with 19 bases between. The CDR3 has 16 amino acids. Germline V gene data show CDR1 as SGHAT and CDR2 as FQDESV (reference sequence). The chain's CDR3 is CASSTGGDPSPDTQYF. The DNA for the CDR3 is TGTGCCAGCAGCACAGGGGGGGACCCGTCCCCAGATACGCAGTATTTT. The variable domain in full, completed from reference TRBV11-1 and TRBJ2-3, reads EAEVAQSPRYKITEKSQAVAFWCDPISGHATLYWYRQILGQGPELLVQFQDESVVDDSQLPKDRFSAERLKGVDSTLKIQPAELGDSAMYLCASSTGGDPSPDTQYFGPGTRLTVL.

This clone showed up just once. A junction end diverges from the germline sequence, so it may reflect a read error. Other DNA variants within this sample encode the same CDR3. V is TRBV15 and J is TRBJ2-1, with D tentatively TRBD1 (5 bases). This CDR3 contains 12 residues. Germline V lookup: CDR1 LNHNV, CDR2 YYDKDF (reference sequence). The CDR3 reads CATSRQYNEQFF. As DNA, the CDR3 is TGTGCCACTAGCAGACAGTACAATGAGCAGTTCTTC.

The chain carries TRBV6-5 and TRBJ1-4; D not certain. Trimming took 5 bases from V and 8 from J, leaving 12 bases between them. The CDR3 loop spans 13 amino acids. Germline assignment: CDR1 MNHEY and CDR2 SVGAGI. The chain's CDR3 is CASSNIEQEKLFF. CDR3 coding DNA: TGTGCCAGCAGTAATATCGAACAGGAAAAACTGTTTTTT.

The chain combines TRBV6-6 with TRBJ1-5; possibly TRBD1 for D (6 bases). Germline lookup yields CDR1 MNHNY and CDR2 SVGAGI (reference sequence). The CDR3 is made up of 13 amino acids. Trimming removed 4 bases from V and 4 bases from J, with 8 bases in between. The CDR3 sequence: CASSFTGNQPQHF. Written as DNA, the CDR3 is TGTGCCAGCAGTTTCACAGGGAATCAGCCCCAGCATTTT.

This chain uses TRBV4-2 with TRBJ2-2; 14 bases match TRBD2. Trimming took 0 bases from V and 1 from J; bases not matched to a gene: 4. Germline V gene lookup returns CDR1 LGHNA and CDR2 YNFKEQ. The CDR3 contains 19 residues. CDR3 DNA sequence: TGTGCCAGCAGCCAAGATGAGGGACTAGCGGGAGAGAACACCGGGGAGCTGTTTTTT. Translating gives CASSQDEGLAGENTGELFF.

The chain combines TRBV10-3 with TRBJ1-1; 7 bases line up with TRBD1. The length of the CDR3 is 17 residues. Per the germline V gene, CDR1 is ENHRY and CDR2 is SYGVKD. J gave up 4 bases and V 0 bases, and 11 bases lay outside the gene matches. Here the CDR3 reads CAISESPAGGSATEAFF. CDR3 DNA sequence: TGTGCCATCAGTGAGTCTCCGGCAGGGGGGTCGGCCACTGAAGCTTTCTTT.

The chain joins TRBV11-2 to TRBJ2-1, with 7 nucleotides matching TRBD2. The CDR3 runs 16 residues. The ends lost 8 bases at V and 6 bases at J; junction bases unmatched: 16. The germline CDR1 and CDR2 sequences are SGHAT and FQNNGV. Here the CDR3 reads CASVLSSGKQVNEQFF. The CDR3 nucleotides are TGTGCCAGCGTCCTGTCTAGCGGAAAGCAGGTCAATGAGCAGTTCTTC.

The chain couples TRBV7-9 to TRBJ2-1; 11 nucleotides line up with TRBD2. This CDR3 is built from 15 residues. Germline CDR1 and CDR2: SEHNR and FQNEAQ (reference sequence). V shed 3 bases, J shed 7 bases, and the junction held 5 bases outside the gene matches. The CDR3 region is CASSFMASGGNEQFF. Written as DNA, the CDR3 is TGTGCCAGCAGCTTCATGGCTAGCGGGGGGAATGAGCAGTTCTTC. Full variable domain (outside the CDR3, taken from reference TRBV7-9 and TRBJ2-1): DTGVSQNPRHKITKRGQNVTFRCDPISEHNRLYWYRQTLGQGPEFLTYFQNEAQLEKSRLLSDRFSAERPKGSFSTLEIQRTEQGDSAMYLCASSFMASGGNEQFFGPGTRLTVL.

J is TRBJ2-7 and V is TRBV7-2, with 7 bases identical to TRBD2. The germline V gene encodes CDR1 SGHTA and CDR2 FQGNSA. V was pared by 0 bases and J by 2 bases, with 7 bases of the junction left unmatched. The CDR3 is made up of 16 amino acids. The CDR3 sequence is CASSLAKVAGTYEQYF. CDR3 DNA: TGTGCCAGCAGCTTAGCGAAGGTAGCGGGCACCTACGAGCAGTACTTC.

The V gene is TRBV5-1, the J gene TRBJ2-3; 12 nucleotides line up with TRBD2. Germline CDR1 and CDR2: SGHRS and YFSETQ. V was pared by 0 bases and J by 4 bases, with 12 bases of the junction left unmatched. The CDR3 is 19 amino acids. The CDR3 loop is CASSLVQGRGTSGPDTQYF. For the CDR3, the DNA is TGCGCCAGCAGCTTGGTCCAGGGCCGAGGGACTAGCGGGCCAGATACGCAGTATTTT.

The CDR3 sequence: CAISWGGPPSSYNEQFF. In nucleotides, the CDR3 is TGTGCCATCAGTTGGGGGGGACCCCCGAGCTCCTACAATGAGCAGTTCTTC. The chain uses TRBV10-3 and TRBJ2-1; TRBD2 matches at 7 bases. After removal of 5 bases from V and 0 bases from J, the junction contained 10 bases not matched to a gene. From germline, CDR1 is ENHRY and CDR2 SYGVKD. The CDR3 sequence is 17 residues long.

The J gene is TRBJ2-7, the V gene TRBV10-3; D is possibly TRBD2 (6 bases). This CDR3 has 14 residues. Germline V gene lookup returns CDR1 ENHRY and CDR2 SYGVKD. V dropped 0 bases and J dropped 5 bases, with 11 bases sitting between them. The CDR3, as DNA: TGTGCCATCAGTGAGTCGACGGGGGTTAACGAGCAGTACTTC. Protein sequence: CAISESTGVNEQYF.

The V and J genes are TRBV5-1 and TRBJ2-2; TRBD2 agrees at 9 bases. This CDR3 has 18 amino acids. Germline loops: CDR1 SGHRS, CDR2 YFSETQ. V shed 3 bases, J shed 3 bases, and the junction held 12 bases outside the gene matches. CDR3 protein: CASSSTGAGGQHTGELFF. Written as DNA, the CDR3 is TGCGCCAGCAGCTCCACGGGAGCGGGAGGACAACACACCGGGGAGCTGTTTTTT.

This rearrangement joins TRBV5-1 to TRBJ2-1; D might be TRBD1 (6 bases). This CDR3 region has 16 residues. From germline, CDR1 is SGHRS and CDR2 YFSETQ. The V and J ends lost 4 bases and 4 bases respectively, with 18 bases between them. CDR3: CASSRHRVVGYNEQFF. The CDR3 DNA sequence: TGCGCCAGCAGCAGACACAGGGTGGTGGGTTACAATGAGCAGTTCTTC.

CDR3 in DNA: TGTGCCAGCAGTTTTTACAGGAGCTCCTACGAGCAGTACTTC. It yields the protein CASSFYRSSYEQYF. The chain carries TRBV28 and TRBJ2-7, with D possibly matching TRBD1 (5 bases). Per the germline V gene, CDR1 is MDHEN and CDR2 is SYDVKM. CDR3 length: 14 residues. V lost 3 bases and J lost 0, with 9 bases in between.

The V and J genes are TRBV29-1 and TRBJ2-3; TRBD2 aligns across 12 bases. Per the germline V gene, CDR1 is SQVTM and CDR2 is ANQGSEA. This CDR3 contains 13 residues. The V gene end was trimmed by 6 bases and the J gene end by 3 bases; junction bases not matched to a gene: 1. The CDR3 coding sequence is TGCAGCGTAGGACTAGCGGGGACAGATACGCAGTATTTT. It is translated as CSVGLAGTDTQYF.

The rearrangement joins TRBV25-1 to TRBJ1-4, with D possibly TRBD1 on 6 matching bases. V lost 3 bases, J lost 8 bases, and 25 bases lay in between. Germline V CDR1 and CDR2: MGHDK, SYGVNS. The CDR3 is 18 residues long. The CDR3 spells CASSDPPRDKDGYEKLFF. The CDR3 DNA follows: TGTGCCAGCAGTGATCCTCCGAGGGACAAGGACGGATACGAAAAACTGTTTTTT.

The chain has TRBV7-9 and TRBJ2-1, with D maybe TRBD2 (7 bases). The CDR3 length is 17 residues. Germline CDR1 reads SEHNR; CDR2 reads FQNEAQ (reference sequence). V was trimmed by 5 bases and J by 0 bases, leaving 17 bases between them. The CDR3 is CASSPRGGRSSYNEQFF. CDR3 nucleotide sequence: TGTGCCAGCAGCCCCCGCGGGGGCCGGAGCTCCTACAATGAGCAGTTCTTC.